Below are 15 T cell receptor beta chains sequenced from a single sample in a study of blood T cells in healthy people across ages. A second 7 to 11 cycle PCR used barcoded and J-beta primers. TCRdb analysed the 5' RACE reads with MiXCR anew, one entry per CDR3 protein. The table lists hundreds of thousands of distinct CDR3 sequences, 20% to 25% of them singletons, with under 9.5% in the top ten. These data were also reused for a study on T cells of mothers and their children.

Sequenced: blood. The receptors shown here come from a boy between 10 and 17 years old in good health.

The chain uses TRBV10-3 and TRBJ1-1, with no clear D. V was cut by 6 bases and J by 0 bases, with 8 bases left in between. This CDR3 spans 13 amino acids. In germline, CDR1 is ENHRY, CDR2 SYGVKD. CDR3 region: CAISPTLNTEAFF. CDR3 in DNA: TGTGCCATCAGCCCAACGTTGAACACTGAAGCTTTCTTT.

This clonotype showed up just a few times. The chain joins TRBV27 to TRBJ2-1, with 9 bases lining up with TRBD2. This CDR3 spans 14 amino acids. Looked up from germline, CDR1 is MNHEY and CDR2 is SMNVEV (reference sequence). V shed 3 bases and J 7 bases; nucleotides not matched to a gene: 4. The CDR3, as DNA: TGTGCCAGCAGTTTGGGACTAGCCTCAAATGAGCAGTTCTTC. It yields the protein CASSLGLASNEQFF.

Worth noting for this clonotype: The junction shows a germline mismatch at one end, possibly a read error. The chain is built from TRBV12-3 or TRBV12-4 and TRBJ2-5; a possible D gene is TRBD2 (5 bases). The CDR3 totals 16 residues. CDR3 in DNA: TGTGCCAGCAGTCCCCATGCGGGCTTGCGACAAGGGACCCAGTACTTC. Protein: CASSPHAGLRQGTQYF.

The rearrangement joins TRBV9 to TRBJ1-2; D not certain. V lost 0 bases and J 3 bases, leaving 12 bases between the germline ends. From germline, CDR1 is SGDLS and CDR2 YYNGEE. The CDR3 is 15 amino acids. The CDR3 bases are TGTGCCAGCAGCGTAGATCCAGGCCCTGACTATGGCTACACCTTC. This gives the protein CASSVDPGPDYGYTF.

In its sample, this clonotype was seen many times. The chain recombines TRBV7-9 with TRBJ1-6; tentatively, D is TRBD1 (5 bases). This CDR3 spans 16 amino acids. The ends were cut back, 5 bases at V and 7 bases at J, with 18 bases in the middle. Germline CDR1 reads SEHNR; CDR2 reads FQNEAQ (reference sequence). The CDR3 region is CASSPTGFQGNSPLHF. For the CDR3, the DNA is TGTGCCAGCAGCCCCACTGGGTTCCAGGGAAATTCACCCCTCCACTTT.

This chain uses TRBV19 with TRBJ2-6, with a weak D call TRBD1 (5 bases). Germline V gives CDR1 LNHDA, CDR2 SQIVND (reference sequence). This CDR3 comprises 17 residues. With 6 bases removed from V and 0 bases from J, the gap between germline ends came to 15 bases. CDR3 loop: CASSLQAILSGANVLTF. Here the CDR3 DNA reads TGTGCCAGTAGCTTACAGGCCATACTCTCTGGGGCCAACGTCCTGACTTTC.

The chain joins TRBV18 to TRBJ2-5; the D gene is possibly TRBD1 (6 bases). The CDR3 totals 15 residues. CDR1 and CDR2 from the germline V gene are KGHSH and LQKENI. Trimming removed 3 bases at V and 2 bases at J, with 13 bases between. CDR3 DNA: TGTGCCAGCTCACCGTCCGGGACAAGACAAGAGACCCAGTACTTC. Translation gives CASSPSGTRQETQYF.

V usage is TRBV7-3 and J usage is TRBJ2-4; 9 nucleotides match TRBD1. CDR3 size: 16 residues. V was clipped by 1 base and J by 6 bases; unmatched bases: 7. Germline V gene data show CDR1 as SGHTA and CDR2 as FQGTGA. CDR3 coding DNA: TGTGCCAGCAGCTTAAGGGGGACAGGGTCTGGAAACATTCAGTACTTC. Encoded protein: CASSLRGTGSGNIQYF. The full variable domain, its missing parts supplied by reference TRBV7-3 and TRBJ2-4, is GAGVSQTPSNKVTEKGKYVELRCDPISGHTALYWYRQSLGQGPEFLIYFQGTGAADDSGLPNDRFFAVRPEGSVSTLKIQRTERGDSAVYLCASSLRGTGSGNIQYFGAGTRLSVL.

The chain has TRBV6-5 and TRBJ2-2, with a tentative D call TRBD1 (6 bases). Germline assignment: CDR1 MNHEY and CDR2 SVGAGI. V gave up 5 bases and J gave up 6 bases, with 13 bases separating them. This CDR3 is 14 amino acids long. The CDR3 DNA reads TGTGCCAGCAGTATCACAGGGAGTGCCGGGGAGCTGTTTTTT. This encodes CASSITGSAGELFF.

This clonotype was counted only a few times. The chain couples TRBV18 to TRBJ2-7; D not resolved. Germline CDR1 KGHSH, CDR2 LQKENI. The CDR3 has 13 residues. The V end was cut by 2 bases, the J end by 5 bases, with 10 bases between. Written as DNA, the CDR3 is TGTGCCAGCTCACCAGGCGAGTACCACGAGCAGTACTTC. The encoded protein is CASSPGEYHEQYF.

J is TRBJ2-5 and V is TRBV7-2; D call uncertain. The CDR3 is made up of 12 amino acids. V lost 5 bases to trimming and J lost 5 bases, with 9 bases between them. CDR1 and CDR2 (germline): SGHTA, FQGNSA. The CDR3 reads CASSGFGETQYF. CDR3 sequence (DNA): TGTGCCAGCAGCGGCTTTGGGGAGACCCAGTACTTC.

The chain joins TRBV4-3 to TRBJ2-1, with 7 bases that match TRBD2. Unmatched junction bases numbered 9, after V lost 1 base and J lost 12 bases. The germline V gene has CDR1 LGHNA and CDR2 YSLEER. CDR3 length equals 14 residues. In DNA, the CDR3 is TGCGCCAGCAGCCAAGGGACTAGTGGAAGGACGCAGTTCTTC. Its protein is CASSQGTSGRTQFF.

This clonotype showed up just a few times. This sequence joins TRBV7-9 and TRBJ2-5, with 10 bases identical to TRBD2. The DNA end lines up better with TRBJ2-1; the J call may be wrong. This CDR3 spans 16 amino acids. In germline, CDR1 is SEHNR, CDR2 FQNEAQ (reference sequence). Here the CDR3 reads CASSLVELAGSPEQFF. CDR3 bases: TGTGCCAGCAGCTTAGTTGAACTAGCGGGATCACCCGAGCAGTTCTTC.

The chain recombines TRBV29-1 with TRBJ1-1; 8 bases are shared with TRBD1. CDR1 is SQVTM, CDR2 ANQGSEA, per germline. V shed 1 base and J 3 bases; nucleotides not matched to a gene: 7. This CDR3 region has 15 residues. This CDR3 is CSVEGTGSSDTEAFF. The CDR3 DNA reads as TGCAGCGTTGAAGGGACAGGGAGCTCGGACACTGAAGCTTTCTTT.

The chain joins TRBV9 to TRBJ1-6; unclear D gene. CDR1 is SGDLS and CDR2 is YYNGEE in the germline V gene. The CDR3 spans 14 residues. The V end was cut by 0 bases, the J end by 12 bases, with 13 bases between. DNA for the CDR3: TGTGCCAGCAGCGTAGGCGAGGGCGGCGGACCCCTCCACTTT. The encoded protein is CASSVGEGGGPLHF.